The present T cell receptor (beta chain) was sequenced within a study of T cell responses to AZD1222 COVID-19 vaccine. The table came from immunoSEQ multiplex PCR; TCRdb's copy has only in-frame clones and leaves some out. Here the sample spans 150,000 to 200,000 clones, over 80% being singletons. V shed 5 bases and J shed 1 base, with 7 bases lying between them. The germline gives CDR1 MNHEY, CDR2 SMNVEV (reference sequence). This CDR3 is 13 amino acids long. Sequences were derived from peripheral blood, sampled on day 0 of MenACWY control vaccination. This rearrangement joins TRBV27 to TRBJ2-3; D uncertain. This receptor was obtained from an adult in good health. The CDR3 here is CASSPSGTDTQYF. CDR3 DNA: TGTGCCAGCAGTCCCTCCGGCACAGATACGCAGTATTTT.